The clone carrying this T cell receptor beta chain is medium-sized in the sample. The CDR3 has 14 amino acids. Germline CDR1 and CDR2: SGHVS and FNYEAQ. V lost 4 bases to trimming and J lost 7 bases, with 14 bases between them. Each CDR3 protein is one row after TCRdb ran MiXCR on the 5' RACE reads. The sample contains about 10,000 distinct CDR3 sequences, under 5% of which appear only once. These data are taken from a study of T cells after yellow fever vaccination. Study background: The fractions with low cell numbers were processed using SMART-Seq v4 Ultra Low Input. Findings of the study overall: A limited proportion of clonotypes was detected within both the CD4 and CD8 compartments. Post-booster reappearance was seen for most primary-vaccination clones (around 96% CD4, 75% to 90% CD8). Compared with primary, the secondary response was weaker and peaked at day 5, not 15.

The chain joins TRBV7-6 to TRBJ2-1, with D perhaps assigned TRBD1 or TRBD2 (7 bases each). The source was PBMCs, either bulk or a sorted T-cell subset (CD4+, CD8+, memory, or dextramer-sorted; not recorded which), collected about 2 weeks after the first yellow fever vaccination. The clonotype comes from a young man who received the YFV17D yellow fever vaccine. CDR3 in amino acids: CASSSRGGSNEQFF. The CDR3 coding sequence is TGTGCCAGCAGCTCCAGGGGGGGGTCAAATGAGCAGTTCTTC.